Each of the 32 T cell receptor beta chains below was sequenced from the same sample in a study of T cells in Graves' hyperthyroidism and ophthalmopathy. Amplified TCR beta CDR3 regions came from RNA transcripts. First-round RT-PCR with HTBI primers amplified the TCR CDR3 region. TCRdb ran MiXCR on the multiplex PCR reads and lists one entry per CDR3 protein. The sample carries some 690,000 distinct CDR3 sequences, 15% to 20% recorded once. Sequencing was performed on blood. Every receptor here comes from a man in his forties or fifties with Graves' hyperthyroidism.

This clonotype was detected ten times or more. The J gene is TRBJ2-3, the V gene TRBV10-1; 12 bases map to TRBD2. The germline gives CDR1 WNHNN, CDR2 SYGVQD (reference sequence). With V trimmed by 2 bases and J by 6 bases, 9 bases remained unmatched. The CDR3 is 17 residues long. CDR3 region: CASSEGTSGRQADTQYF. The CDR3 DNA sequence: TGCGCCAGCAGTGAGGGGACTAGCGGGCGCCAGGCGGATACGCAGTATTTT.

This clonotype was observed at least ten times. This chain links TRBV2 with TRBJ1-5; tentative D call: TRBD1 (5 bases). The CDR3 is made up of 16 amino acids. Germline CDR1 reads SNHLY; CDR2 reads FYNNEI. V lost 2 bases and J 4 bases, leaving 15 bases between the germline ends. Here the CDR3 reads CASSELVDIGNQPQHF. CDR3 in DNA: TGTGCCAGCAGTGAATTAGTGGACATTGGGAATCAGCCCCAGCATTTT.

This clonotype appeared a few times. The chain carries TRBV30 and TRBJ1-2; D remains unclear. The CDR3 is made up of 13 amino acids. Germline V CDR1 and CDR2: GTSNPN, SVGIG (reference sequence). V lost 1 base and J 4 bases, leaving 10 bases between the germline ends. CDR3 residues: CAWSAGSGYGYTF. The CDR3 nucleotides are TGTGCCTGGAGTGCTGGGTCAGGCTATGGCTACACCTTC.

This clonotype has at least ten counts. The rearrangement joins TRBV6-2 or TRBV6-3 to TRBJ2-3, with D tentatively TRBD1 or TRBD2 (5 bases each). V lost 2 bases and J 4 bases, leaving 22 bases between the germline ends. The CDR3 covers 18 residues. CDR1 and CDR2 (germline): MNHEY, SVGEGT. CDR3 amino acids: CASSYHSWDEIVPDTQYF. The CDR3 nucleotides read TGTGCCAGCAGTTACCATTCATGGGACGAAATAGTACCAGATACGCAGTATTTT.

The chain recombines TRBV6-2 or TRBV6-3 with TRBJ2-6, with D perhaps given as TRBD1 or TRBD2 (5 bases each). CDR3 length: 16 residues. The ends were cut back, 7 bases at V and 0 bases at J, with 13 bases in the middle. From germline, CDR1 is MNHEY and CDR2 SVGEGT. CDR3 in DNA: TGTGCCAGCACTAAGGGACCGTACTCTGGGGCCAACGTCCTGACTTTC. It specifies CASTKGPYSGANVLTF.

This clonotype was seen at least ten times. V gene TRBV3-1 combines with J gene TRBJ1-2; no firm D call. The V end lost 2 bases, the J end lost 0 bases, and 10 bases lay between the germline ends. Germline V gives CDR1 LGHDT, CDR2 YNNKEL (reference sequence). The CDR3 is 15 amino acids. In DNA form, the CDR3 reads TGTGCCAGCAGCCAATCCCATATAGCTAACTATGGCTACACCTTC. As protein: CASSQSHIANYGYTF.

In this sample, this clonotype turned up many times. The chain employs TRBV14 and TRBJ2-1; 11 bases agree with TRBD2. CDR3 length equals 17 residues. The junction had 7 bases not matched to a gene; V was cut back by 3 bases and J by 3 bases. Germline V gene data show CDR1 as SGHDN and CDR2 as FVKESK. The CDR3 is CASSQGLAGGYYNEQFF. In DNA form, the CDR3 reads TGTGCCAGCAGCCAGGGCCTAGCGGGAGGCTACTACAATGAGCAGTTCTTC.

This clonotype occurred many times. This chain uses TRBV2 with TRBJ1-5; TRBD1 matches at 7 bases. V lost 7 bases and J lost 0; bases outside the gene matches: 3. Germline CDR1 reads SNHLY; CDR2 reads FYNNEI. This CDR3 spans 14 amino acids. The CDR3 DNA follows: TGTGCCAGCAACGGGGACAGTAGCAATCAGCCCCAGCATTTT. Its protein is CASNGDSSNQPQHF.

At least ten counts were recorded for this clonotype. This chain connects TRBV27 to TRBJ2-5, with D perhaps assigned TRBD1 or TRBD2 (5 bases each). V lost 4 bases and J lost 2, with 11 bases in between. This CDR3 region has 14 residues. The V gene's germline CDR1 is MNHEY and CDR2 SMNVEV (reference sequence). The CDR3 is CASSYRTGQETQYF. Written as DNA, the CDR3 is TGTGCCAGCAGTTACAGGACGGGACAAGAGACCCAGTACTTC.

This chain uses TRBV19 with TRBJ2-1; 7 nucleotides line up with TRBD1. Germline-derived CDR1 and CDR2 are LNHDA and SQIVND (reference sequence). V trimming: 9 bases; J trimming: 8 bases; junction bases outside the gene matches: 7. The CDR3 loop spans 12 amino acids. Here the CDR3 reads CASRQGGDEQFF. CDR3 nucleotides: TGTGCCAGCCGACAGGGTGGGGATGAGCAGTTCTTC.

A note on this clonotype: Germline is not matched at one junction end, which may reflect a read error. The CDR3 region has the DNA TGCGGTGCTAGTTTCGGGAGTAGGACCAATCAGCCCCAGCATTTT. Translated, it gives CGASFGSRTNQPQHF. J is TRBJ1-5 and V is TRBV20-1, with D uncertain. CDR1 and CDR2 (germline): DFQATT, SNEGSKA (reference sequence). The CDR3 sequence is 15 residues long.

This clonotype occurred a few times. V usage is TRBV7-2 and J usage is TRBJ1-2, with D hard to call. Germline values: CDR1 SGHTA, CDR2 FQGNSA. This CDR3 has 12 amino acids. V lost 4 bases and J lost 5, with 8 bases in between. In DNA, the CDR3 is TGTGCCAGCAGCTCCCTAGCTTATGGCTACACCTTC. Amino acid sequence: CASSSLAYGYTF.

This clonotype was counted ten times or more. J is TRBJ2-1 and V is TRBV9, with 9 bases that match TRBD2. Germline CDR1 and CDR2: SGDLS and YYNGEE. The junction had 10 bases not matched to a gene; V was cut back by 2 bases and J by 7 bases. The CDR3 contains 16 residues. CDR3 protein: CASSVHVRAGGNEQFF. The CDR3 nucleotides are TGTGCCAGCAGCGTCCATGTTAGGGCGGGAGGGAATGAGCAGTTCTTC. Full variable domain (remainder filled in from reference TRBV9 and TRBJ2-1): DSGVTQTPKHLITATGQRVTLRCSPRSGDLSVYWYQQSLDQGLQFLIQYYNGEERAKGNILERFSAQQFPDLHSELNLSSLELGDSALYFCASSVHVRAGGNEQFFGPGTRLTVL.

This clonotype was picked up many times. This CDR3 reads CASSPRTGRQETQYF. CDR3 in DNA: TGTGCCAGCAGCCCACGGACAGGGAGGCAAGAGACCCAGTACTTC. This chain uses TRBV11-2 with TRBJ2-5, with 8 bases fitting TRBD1. This CDR3 is 15 amino acids long. V shed 5 bases, J shed 2 bases, and the junction held 7 bases outside the gene matches. Germline V lookup: CDR1 SGHAT, CDR2 FQNNGV.

The gene calls are TRBV5-1 and TRBJ1-4, with D tentatively TRBD1 (5 bases). V lost 4 bases and J 8 bases, leaving 15 bases between the germline ends. CDR1 and CDR2 from the germline V gene are SGHRS and YFSETQ. The CDR3 has 14 amino acids. In DNA, the CDR3 is TGCGCCAGCAGCCCCCGGGACGGAAGCGAAAAACTGTTTTTT. Its protein product is CASSPRDGSEKLFF.

This chain joins TRBV19 and TRBJ1-2; D remains unclear. Between the trimmed V and J ends, which lost 7 bases and 2 bases, there was a span of 14 bases. Germline CDR1 reads LNHDA; CDR2 reads SQIVND (reference sequence). There are 14 residues in the CDR3. The CDR3 nucleotides are TGTGCCAGTAAATTAACTGCATTGAACTATGGCTACACCTTC. Translation: CASKLTALNYGYTF.

The chain couples TRBV20-1 to TRBJ2-7; D gene unclear. Germline CDR1 and CDR2: DFQATT and SNEGSKA (reference sequence). This CDR3 spans 15 amino acids. The V end lost 0 bases, the J end lost 4 bases, and 16 bases lay between the germline ends. CDR3 residues: CSARDTLAIPYEQYF. CDR3 coding DNA: TGCAGTGCTAGAGATACCCTCGCCATCCCTTACGAGCAGTACTTC.

This clonotype was seen at least ten times. The rearrangement uses TRBV11-2 and TRBJ2-1, with 13 bases matching TRBD2. Germline CDR1 reads SGHAT; CDR2 reads FQNNGV. The CDR3 consists of 15 residues. V gave up 5 bases and J gave up 9 bases; unmatched junction bases: 7. The CDR3 loop is CASSSGTSGIGEQFF. CDR3 coding DNA: TGTGCCAGCAGCAGCGGGACTAGCGGGATTGGTGAGCAGTTCTTC.

This clonotype has at least ten counts. The chain is built from TRBV9 and TRBJ2-1; the D gene is possibly TRBD1 (6 bases). The ends were cut back, 1 base at V and 5 bases at J, with 13 bases in the middle. In germline, CDR1 is SGDLS, CDR2 YYNGEE. This CDR3 contains 15 residues. CDR3 sequence reads: CASSVLPDSNNEQFF. In DNA form, the CDR3 reads TGTGCCAGCAGCGTACTCCCGGACAGCAACAATGAGCAGTTCTTC.

The J gene is TRBJ2-1, the V gene TRBV7-2, with 13 bases matching TRBD2. The J segment lost 9 bases and the V segment lost 0 bases, leaving 8 bases of the junction unmatched. Germline lookup yields CDR1 SGHTA and CDR2 FQGNSA. CDR3 length equals 17 residues. The CDR3 loop is CASSLATTSGRAGEQFF. For the CDR3, the DNA is TGTGCCAGCAGCTTAGCTACCACTAGCGGGAGGGCCGGTGAGCAGTTCTTC. Combining the CDR3 with reference TRBV7-2 and TRBJ2-1 gives the whole variable domain GAGVSQSPSNKVTEKGKDVELRCDPISGHTALYWYRQSLGQGLEFLIYFQGNSAPDKSGLPSDRFSAERTGGSVSTLTIQRTQQEDSAVYLCASSLATTSGRAGEQFFGPGTRLTVL.

This clonotype was observed a few times. The chain uses TRBV2 and TRBJ1-5; 10 bases align to TRBD1. The CDR3 loop spans 14 amino acids. J was trimmed by 6 bases and V by 6 bases; bases with no gene match: 5. The germline gives CDR1 SNHLY, CDR2 FYNNEI. The CDR3: CASSGQGVGQPQHF. Written as DNA, the CDR3 is TGTGCCAGCAGCGGACAGGGGGTTGGTCAGCCCCAGCATTTT.

This clonotype has just a few counts. The chain couples TRBV5-1 to TRBJ2-6, with 8 bases aligning to TRBD1. The J segment lost 4 bases and the V segment lost 4 bases, leaving 7 bases of the junction unmatched. CDR1 and CDR2 (germline): SGHRS, YFSETQ. The length of the CDR3 is 16 residues. As DNA, the CDR3 is TGCGCCAGCAGCCACCAGGGGGCGATGGGGGCCAACGTCCTGACTTTC. The encoded protein is CASSHQGAMGANVLTF.

This clonotype was found many times. The chain couples TRBV5-1 to TRBJ2-1; TRBD2 matches at 10 bases. This CDR3 spans 16 amino acids. V lost 5 bases and J lost 8; bases outside the gene matches: 13. CDR1 SGHRS and CDR2 YFSETQ come from the germline V gene. CDR3 region: CASSRLAGELGYEQFF. Written as DNA, the CDR3 is TGCGCCAGCAGTCGGCTAGCGGGAGAACTTGGGTATGAGCAGTTCTTC.

This clonotype showed up many times. The chain employs TRBV2 and TRBJ1-1; D unclear. This CDR3 contains 11 residues. The V gene lost 1 base and the J gene lost 11 bases, with 8 bases spanning the gap. Germline V gene data show CDR1 as SNHLY and CDR2 as FYNNEI. The CDR3 here is CASSEGVGAFF. DNA of the CDR3: TGTGCCAGCAGTGAAGGGGTTGGGGCTTTCTTT.

The table lists this clonotype with many counts. This chain links TRBV18 with TRBJ2-1; 7 nucleotides line up with TRBD1. After removal of 4 bases from V and 1 base from J, the junction contained 7 bases not matched to a gene. This CDR3 has 16 residues. Germline V lookup: CDR1 KGHSH, CDR2 LQKENI. CDR3: CASSLNRGGSYNEQFF. In nucleotides, the CDR3 is TGTGCCAGCTCACTCAACAGGGGTGGGTCCTACAATGAGCAGTTCTTC.

The chain uses TRBV14 and TRBJ2-7; the D gene is possibly TRBD1 (5 bases). CDR3 size: 15 residues. Germline lookup yields CDR1 SGHDN and CDR2 FVKESK. Trimming cost V 4 bases and J 2 bases, with 15 bases left between them. The CDR3 sequence is CASSRDYIRAYEQYF. CDR3 coding DNA: TGTGCCAGCAGCCGTGATTATATCAGGGCCTACGAGCAGTACTTC. The full variable domain, its missing parts supplied by reference TRBV14 and TRBJ2-7, is EAGVTQFPSHSVIEKGQTVTLRCDPISGHDNLYWYRRVMGKEIKFLLHFVKESKQDESGMPNNRFLAERTGGTYSTLKVQPAELEDSGVYFCASSRDYIRAYEQYFGPGTRLTVT.

This clonotype was observed many times. V is TRBV12-3 or TRBV12-4 and J is TRBJ2-2; TRBD1 aligns across 9 bases. This CDR3 has 16 amino acids. V shed 7 bases and J 5 bases; nucleotides not matched to a gene: 11. The CDR3 reads CASNRPGQGLTGELFF. In nucleotides, the CDR3 is TGTGCCAGCAATAGACCGGGACAGGGATTAACCGGGGAGCTGTTTTTT.

This clonotype was recorded at least ten times. The chain is built from TRBV28 and TRBJ1-3; tentative D call: TRBD1 (6 bases). This CDR3 is 15 amino acids long. V lost 8 bases to trimming and J lost 4 bases, with 18 bases between them. Germline V gives CDR1 MDHEN, CDR2 SYDVKM. CDR3 coding DNA: TGTGCCAGCCATCGACAGGAAGCAGGGGGAAACACCATATATTTT. Translated: CASHRQEAGGNTIYF.

This clonotype was recorded at least ten times. This sequence joins TRBV7-3 and TRBJ2-5; 10 nucleotides match TRBD1. The V gene end was trimmed by 3 bases and the J gene end by 4 bases; junction bases not matched to a gene: 8. This CDR3 is 16 amino acids long. Germline lookup yields CDR1 SGHTA and CDR2 FQGTGA. The CDR3 coding sequence is TGTGCCAGCAGCTTTACCGGGACAGGGGTTGGAGAGACCCAGTACTTC. Its translation: CASSFTGTGVGETQYF.

This chain uses TRBV20-1 with TRBJ2-5; weak D call: TRBD1 (6 bases). The CDR3 has 13 residues. Trimming stripped 5 bases from V and 6 bases from J, with 16 bases between. Germline assignment: CDR1 DFQATT and CDR2 SNEGSKA (reference sequence). CDR3 nucleotides: TGCAGTGCTTCCTACAGGGTTTTACAGACCCAGTACTTC. This encodes CSASYRVLQTQYF.

The CDR3 DNA is TGTGCCAGCAGCCAAGGGCCCCCGAAGTATAATGAGCAGTTCTTC. This gives the protein CASSQGPPKYNEQFF. This rearrangement joins TRBV7-2 to TRBJ2-1; the D is unclear. This CDR3 has 15 residues. Germline values: CDR1 SGHTA, CDR2 FQGNSA. The ends were cut back, 5 bases at V and 7 bases at J, with 18 bases in the middle.

A single count supports this clonotype. The chain uses TRBV7-8 and TRBJ2-7; TRBD1 aligns across 8 bases. CDR3 length: 19 amino acids. In germline, CDR1 is SGHVS, CDR2 FQNEAQ. The V gene end was trimmed by 5 bases and the J gene end by 0 bases; junction bases not matched to a gene: 18. In DNA, the CDR3 is TGTGCCAGCAGCCCTCAAAGAGGGACAGGATACACAGGCTCCTACGAGCAGTACTTC. The encoded protein is CASSPQRGTGYTGSYEQYF.